This T cell receptor beta chain was captured by sequencing in a study of blood T cell repertoires in COVID-19. Original processing notes: Scientists estimated how many nucleated cells there were by amplifying reference gene primers. Assay used: immunoSEQ multiplex PCR; TCRdb lists only in-frame clones, some missing. The DNA was the basis for D and trimming; V, J and clone size are from that table. Seen here are about 88,000 clones, over 65% observed once, and the top ten hold around 10%. V gave up 5 bases and J gave up 4 bases; unmatched junction bases: 4. The CDR3 runs to 15 residues. Germline CDR1 is MDHEN and CDR2 is SYDVKM.

Sequenced sample: peripheral blood. The source is a human donor in a cohort sampled during active COVID-19. The V gene is TRBV28, the J gene TRBJ2-3, with TRBD1 matching 12 bases. This chain's CDR3 is CASSPGTGGADTQYF. In nucleotides, the CDR3 is TGTGCCAGCAGTCCCGGGACAGGGGGCGCAGATACGCAGTATTTT.